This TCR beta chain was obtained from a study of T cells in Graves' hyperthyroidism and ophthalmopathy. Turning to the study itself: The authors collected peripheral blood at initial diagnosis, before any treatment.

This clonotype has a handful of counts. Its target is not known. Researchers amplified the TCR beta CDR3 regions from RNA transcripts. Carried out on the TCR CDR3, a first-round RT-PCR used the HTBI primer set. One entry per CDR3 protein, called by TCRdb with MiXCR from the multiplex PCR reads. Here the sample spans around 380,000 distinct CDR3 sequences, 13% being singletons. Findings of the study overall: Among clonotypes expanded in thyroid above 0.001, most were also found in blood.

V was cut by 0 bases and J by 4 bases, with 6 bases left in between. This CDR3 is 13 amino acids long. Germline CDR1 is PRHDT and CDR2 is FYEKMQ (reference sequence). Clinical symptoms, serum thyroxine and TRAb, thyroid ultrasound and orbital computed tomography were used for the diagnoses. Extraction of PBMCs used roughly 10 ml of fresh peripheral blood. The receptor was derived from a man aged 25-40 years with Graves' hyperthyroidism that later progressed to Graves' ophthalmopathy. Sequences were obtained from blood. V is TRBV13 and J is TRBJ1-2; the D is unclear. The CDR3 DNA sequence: TGTGCCAGCAGCTTAGGTCGCAGCTATGGCTACACCTTC. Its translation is CASSLGRSYGYTF.